One sample yielded the 31 T cell receptor beta chains listed below, sequenced in a study of TIL therapy for anti-PD-1-resistant metastatic lung cancer. The libraries were made with immunoSEQ v3. Method: immunoSEQ multiplex PCR; TCRdb's copy keeps in-frame clones and lacks some. The sample comprises more than 90,000 clones, roughly 65% of which are singletons, and 11% rests with the top ten. Indicated time point: pre-treatment sample, taken before nivolumab and TIL therapy. Most excised metastases sampled were pleural nodules or supraclavicular lymph nodes. This sample comprised tumor tissue, obtained at baseline. Receptors originate from a person aged 25-79 years with non-small cell lung cancer.

This clone occurred a few times. The V and J genes are TRBV19 and TRBJ1-5; TRBD1 is a possible D gene (5 bases). The V end lost 6 bases, the J end lost 5 bases, and 17 bases lay between the germline ends. The germline V gene encodes CDR1 LNHDA and CDR2 SQIVND (reference sequence). CDR3 length: 15 residues. DNA for the CDR3: TGTGCCAGTAGCAAGGACATTCTGCGGGATCAGCCCCAGCATTTT. Protein product: CASSKDILRDQPQHF.

V gene TRBV28 combines with J gene TRBJ1-2, with D perhaps TRBD1 (6 bases). Germline V lookup: CDR1 MDHEN, CDR2 SYDVKM. This CDR3 region has 12 residues. V was shortened by 5 bases and J by 8 bases, with 12 bases between the two germline ends. For the CDR3, the DNA is TGTGCCAGCAGTCTACAGGGCAGCGGCTACACCTTC. It encodes CASSLQGSGYTF.

This clone was detected only a few times. The V call is TRBV19, the J call TRBJ1-1; D may be TRBD1 (5 bases). V dropped 7 bases and J dropped 0 bases, with 18 bases sitting between them. The CDR3 consists of 16 residues. Per germline, CDR1 LNHDA and CDR2 SQIVND (reference sequence). In DNA form, the CDR3 reads TGTGCCAGTAACCGGGGCCTACTGAGTTTGAACACTGAAGCTTTCTTT. As protein: CASNRGLLSLNTEAFF.

The rearrangement joins TRBV5-1 to TRBJ2-1, with 9 bases aligning to TRBD2. This CDR3 has 18 residues. J was trimmed by 2 bases and V by 0 bases; bases with no gene match: 9. Germline V CDR1 and CDR2: SGHRS, YFSETQ. The CDR3, as DNA: TGCGCCAGCAGCTTGGCTCCTAGCGGGAATTTAGCCTACAATGAGCAGTTCTTC. It is translated as CASSLAPSGNLAYNEQFF.

The chain couples TRBV12-3 or TRBV12-4 to TRBJ2-3, with D uncertain. V shed 8 bases and J shed 5 bases, with 8 bases lying between them. CDR3 size: 11 residues. CDR3: CASSWGDTQYF. In DNA, the CDR3 is TGTGCCAGCTCCTGGGGAGATACGCAGTATTTT.

This clone was counted between two and nine times. The V call is TRBV20-1, the J call TRBJ2-1; possibly TRBD2 for D (5 bases). The germline CDR1 and CDR2 sequences are DFQATT and SNEGSKA (reference sequence). CDR3 size: 11 residues. Trimming cost V 0 bases and J 10 bases, with 7 bases left between them. CDR3 in amino acids: CSAREGREQFF. The DNA of the CDR3 is TGCAGTGCTAGAGAGGGGAGAGAGCAGTTCTTC.

Here the CDR3 reads CASSYPDSRDGYTF. CDR3 coding DNA: TGTGCCAGCAGTTACCCGGACAGTAGAGATGGCTACACCTTC. This sequence joins TRBV6-6 and TRBJ1-2; D possibly corresponds to TRBD1 (6 bases). Trimming took 2 bases from V and 6 from J, leaving 13 bases between them. The CDR3 extends over 14 amino acids. Germline lookup yields CDR1 MNHNY and CDR2 SVGAGI (reference sequence).

On this clone itself: A far more abundant clone sits one base away, making this likely a read error. This sample also contains other DNA sequences that code for the same CDR3. The genes are TRBV7-8 and TRBJ1-1; unclear D gene. Germline V gene data show CDR1 as SGHVS and CDR2 as FQNEAQ. The CDR3 length is 13 residues. Deletions cut 1 base from V and 0 bases from J, with 3 bases between. The CDR3 bases are TGTGCCAGCAGCTTAGTCTTGAACACTGAAGCTTTCTTT. It codes for CASSLVLNTEAFF.

This clone was counted only a few times. The J gene is TRBJ1-2, the V gene TRBV30; D may be TRBD1 (5 bases). Germline loops: CDR1 GTSNPN, CDR2 SVGIG (reference sequence). CDR3 size: 11 residues. V dropped 7 bases and J dropped 8 bases, with 14 bases sitting between them. The CDR3 region is CASLTASGYTF. CDR3 DNA sequence: TGTGCCTCTTTGACAGCGTCGGGCTACACCTTC.

This clone appeared a few times. This chain links TRBV3-1 (or the pseudogene TRBV3-2) with TRBJ2-1, with 11 bases that match TRBD2. The CDR3 runs to 17 residues. J was trimmed by 0 bases and V by 2 bases; bases with no gene match: 3. CDR1 and CDR2 from the germline V gene are LGHDT and YNNKEL (reference sequence). In nucleotides, the CDR3 is TGTGCCAGCAGCCAACCGGGACTAGCGGTCTCCTACAATGAGCAGTTCTTC. Its translation: CASSQPGLAVSYNEQFF.

This clone was seen a handful of times. The V gene is TRBV11-2, the J gene TRBJ2-7; TRBD1 is a possible D gene (5 bases). The CDR3 runs 14 residues. Germline V gives CDR1 SGHAT, CDR2 FQNNGV. V lost 1 base, J lost 5 bases, and 12 bases lay in between. CDR3 nucleotide sequence: TGTGCCAGCAGCTTAGGGCAGGGAAGCAACGAGCAGTACTTC. It specifies CASSLGQGSNEQYF.

There are many counts of this clone. The rearrangement joins TRBV9 to TRBJ1-6; 7 bases are shared with TRBD1. Germline V gives CDR1 SGDLS, CDR2 YYNGEE. Germline trimming cut 4 bases from V and 12 bases from J; bases unmatched to any gene: 16. The CDR3 has 16 residues. This chain's CDR3 is CASSRGDRPMNLPLHF. The CDR3 DNA follows: TGTGCCAGCAGCCGGGGGGACAGACCCATGAACTTACCCCTCCACTTT.

The J gene is TRBJ1-6, the V gene TRBV27; TRBD1 is a possible D gene (5 bases). Trimming pared 3 bases from V and 6 bases from J, leaving 24 bases between. The CDR3 consists of 19 residues. The germline gives CDR1 MNHEY, CDR2 SMNVEV (reference sequence). Here the CDR3 reads CASSLRNTGRPTGNSPLHF. CDR3 nucleotides: TGTGCCAGCAGTTTGAGGAATACGGGACGCCCGACTGGTAATTCACCCCTCCACTTT.

There are a few counts of this clone. The chain is built from TRBV7-3 and TRBJ1-6, with D perhaps TRBD1 (6 bases). V lost 5 bases and J 10 bases, leaving 15 bases between the germline ends. Germline V gives CDR1 SGHTA, CDR2 FQGTGA. The CDR3 is 14 residues long. The CDR3 protein is CASSLGQYVSPLHF. The CDR3 DNA reads as TGTGCCAGCAGCCTCGGACAGTATGTGTCACCCCTCCACTTT. The full variable domain, rest sourced from reference TRBV7-3 and TRBJ1-6, is GAGVSQTPSNKVTEKGKYVELRCDPISGHTALYWYRQSLGQGPEFLIYFQGTGAADDSGLPNDRFFAVRPEGSVSTLKIQRTERGDSAVYLCASSLGQYVSPLHFGNGTRLTVT.

This clone was detected once. V is TRBV28 and J is TRBJ2-7; 7 bases agree with TRBD2. The germline CDR1 and CDR2 sequences are MDHEN and SYDVKM. This CDR3 has 13 amino acids. V trimming: 7 bases; J trimming: 2 bases; junction bases outside the gene matches: 5. The CDR3: CASKLASTYEQYF. The CDR3 bases are TGTGCCAGCAAACTAGCGAGTACCTACGAGCAGTACTTC.

This chain uses TRBV5-5 with TRBJ1-2, with D perhaps matching TRBD1 (5 bases). The ends were cut back, 4 bases at V and 4 bases at J, with 11 bases in the middle. The CDR3 contains 13 residues. The germline V gene encodes CDR1 SGHKS and CDR2 YYEKEE (reference sequence). CDR3 sequence reads: CASSDEGSYGYTF. The CDR3, as DNA: TGTGCCAGCAGCGACGAGGGGAGCTATGGCTACACCTTC. Full variable domain (rest looked up from reference TRBV5-5 and TRBJ1-2): DAGVTQSPTHLIKTRGQQVTLRCSPISGHKSVSWYQQVLGQGPQFIFQYYEKEERGRGNFPDRFSARQFPNYSSELNVNALLLGDSALYLCASSDEGSYGYTFGSGTRLTVV.

This chain uses TRBV5-8 with TRBJ1-3; D unresolved. Germline lookup yields CDR1 SGHTS and CDR2 YDEGEE. The V gene lost 0 bases and the J gene lost 8 bases, with 12 bases spanning the gap. There are 14 residues in the CDR3. The CDR3 bases are TGTGCCAGCAGCTTGGGGCAGCATGCGGACACCATATATTTT. Encoded protein: CASSLGQHADTIYF.

The chain carries TRBV5-1 and TRBJ1-2; the match to TRBD1 covers 10 bases. V trimming: 4 bases; J trimming: 7 bases; junction bases outside the gene matches: 7. The CDR3 is 14 amino acids. The germline V gene encodes CDR1 SGHRS and CDR2 YFSETQ. The CDR3 is CASSGGTGVRGYTF. DNA of the CDR3: TGCGCCAGCAGCGGCGGGACAGGGGTTCGTGGCTACACCTTC. The variable domain in full, with the rest retrieved from reference TRBV5-1 and TRBJ1-2, is KAGVTQTPRYLIKTRGQQVTLSCSPISGHRSVSWYQQTPGQGLQFLFEYFSETQRNKGNFPGRFSGRQFSNSRSEMNVSTLELGDSALYLCASSGGTGVRGYTFGSGTRLTVV.

This clone appeared once. The rearrangement links TRBV5-6 to TRBJ2-1; D uncertain. V was trimmed by 2 bases and J by 14 bases, leaving 14 bases between them. Germline V CDR1 and CDR2: SGHDT, YYEEEE. The CDR3 loop spans 12 amino acids. The CDR3 region is CASSLKDLGKFF. The CDR3 DNA sequence: TGTGCCAGCAGCTTAAAAGACCTGGGGAAGTTCTTC.

The chain carries TRBV19 and TRBJ1-5; TRBD1 matches at 9 bases. From germline, CDR1 is LNHDA and CDR2 SQIVND (reference sequence). The CDR3 has 18 amino acids. The ends lost 7 bases at V and 6 bases at J; junction bases unmatched: 19. The CDR3 sequence: CASTWDRASVPRIQPQHF. The CDR3 region has the DNA TGTGCCAGTACCTGGGACAGGGCTTCGGTGCCACGCATTCAGCCCCAGCATTTT.

V and J are TRBV9 and TRBJ2-7; the D is unclear. V shed 0 bases and J shed 2 bases, with 9 bases lying between them. In germline, CDR1 is SGDLS, CDR2 YYNGEE. This CDR3 comprises 14 residues. CDR3 DNA sequence: TGTGCCAGCAGCGTAGCGGAAAGAGCCTACGAGCAGTACTTC. Its translation is CASSVAERAYEQYF.

CDR3 coding DNA: TGTGCCAGCAGGGAGGGGACGCTCAATGAAAAACTGTTTTTT. Protein: CASREGTLNEKLFF. The V call is TRBV7-2, the J call TRBJ1-4, with D tentatively TRBD1 (5 bases). Germline CDR1 SGHTA, CDR2 FQGNSA. V was cut by 6 bases and J by 5 bases, with 13 bases left in between. The CDR3 is 14 amino acids.

The chain recombines TRBV7-2 with TRBJ2-3; TRBD2 might be the D (6 bases). In germline, CDR1 is SGHTA, CDR2 FQGNSA. The CDR3 contains 15 residues. V was trimmed by 4 bases and J by 5 bases, leaving 16 bases between them. CDR3 DNA sequence: TGTGCCAGCAGCTCCTTTGCGGGGCTCTTAGATACGCAGTATTTT. Its translation is CASSSFAGLLDTQYF.

This clone was seen a few times. A single base is all that separates this from a far larger clone, so a read error is likely. This chain links TRBV7-9 with TRBJ2-7; no clear D. The CDR3 contains 11 residues. Germline-derived CDR1 and CDR2 are SEHNR and FQNEAQ (reference sequence). The V end was cut by 5 bases, the J end by 3 bases, with 5 bases between. The chain's CDR3 is CASSISYEQYF. CDR3 DNA: TGTGCCAGCAGCATAAGCTACGAGCAGTACTTC.

This clone was picked up a small number of times. Here the CDR3 reads CASSANLDHSYEQYF. The CDR3 DNA reads TGTGCCAGCAGCGCCAACCTCGATCACTCCTACGAGCAGTACTTC. The rearrangement joins TRBV9 to TRBJ2-7; D is uncertain. Germline CDR1 and CDR2: SGDLS and YYNGEE. V lost 3 bases, J lost 0 bases, and 13 bases lay in between. The CDR3 runs 15 residues.

The rearrangement links TRBV27 to TRBJ1-2; no clear D. V lost 5 bases and J 4 bases, leaving 14 bases between the germline ends. Germline CDR1 is MNHEY and CDR2 is SMNVEV (reference sequence). This CDR3 comprises 14 residues. The CDR3 spells CASSLKGGSYGYTF. CDR3 coding DNA: TGTGCCAGCAGTCTGAAGGGAGGGAGCTATGGCTACACCTTC.

The chain links TRBV6-4 to TRBJ2-3; TRBD2 agrees at 7 bases. Germline V lookup: CDR1 MRHNA, CDR2 SNTAGT. The CDR3 contains 13 residues. J gave up 6 bases and V 9 bases, and 9 bases lay outside the gene matches. The CDR3 nucleotides read TGTGCCAGGCCCGGGGGGTCGGGCGATACGCAGTATTTT. This encodes CARPGGSGDTQYF.

The chain employs TRBV7-9 and TRBJ2-1, with 13 bases that match TRBD2. Germline assignment: CDR1 SEHNR and CDR2 FQNEAQ (reference sequence). CDR3 length: 15 amino acids. V shed 5 bases, J shed 4 bases, and the junction held 2 bases outside the gene matches. CDR3 protein: CASSRLAGGYNEQFF. The CDR3 nucleotides are TGTGCCAGCAGCCGACTAGCGGGGGGATACAATGAGCAGTTCTTC.

V is TRBV10-3 and J is TRBJ1-2; D remains unclear. In germline, CDR1 is ENHRY, CDR2 SYGVKD. The CDR3 contains 14 residues. V was clipped by 0 bases and J by 8 bases, with 13 bases between them. The chain's CDR3 is CAISESGGGNGYTF. DNA for the CDR3: TGTGCCATCAGTGAGTCGGGAGGAGGAAACGGCTACACCTTC.

This chain joins TRBV7-2 and TRBJ1-4, with D tentatively TRBD1 (5 bases). The length of the CDR3 is 14 residues. Trimming took 3 bases from V and 4 from J, leaving 9 bases between them. Germline V CDR1 and CDR2: SGHTA, FQGNSA. CDR3 amino acids: CASSLLGHNEKLFF. DNA of the CDR3: TGTGCCAGCAGCTTGTTGGGGCATAATGAAAAACTGTTTTTT.

This chain joins TRBV7-6 and TRBJ2-1; TRBD2 might be the D (5 bases). The V and J ends lost 1 base and 0 bases respectively, with 7 bases between them. Germline CDR1 SGHVS, CDR2 FNYEAQ. The CDR3 runs 15 residues. This CDR3 is CASSLEGSSYNEQFF. The CDR3 bases are TGTGCCAGCAGCTTAGAAGGGAGCTCCTACAATGAGCAGTTCTTC.